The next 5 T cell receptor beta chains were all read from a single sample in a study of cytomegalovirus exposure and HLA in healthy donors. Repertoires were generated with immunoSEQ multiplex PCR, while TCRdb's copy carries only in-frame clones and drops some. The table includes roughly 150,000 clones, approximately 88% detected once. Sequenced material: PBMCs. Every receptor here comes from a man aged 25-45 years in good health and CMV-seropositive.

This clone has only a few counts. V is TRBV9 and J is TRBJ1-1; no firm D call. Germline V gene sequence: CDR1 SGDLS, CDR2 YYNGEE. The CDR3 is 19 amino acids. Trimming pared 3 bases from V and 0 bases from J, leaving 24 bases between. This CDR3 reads CASSAADAYLRQVNTEAFF. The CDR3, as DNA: TGTGCCAGCAGCGCCGCAGACGCATATCTCCGGCAGGTGAACACTGAAGCTTTCTTT.

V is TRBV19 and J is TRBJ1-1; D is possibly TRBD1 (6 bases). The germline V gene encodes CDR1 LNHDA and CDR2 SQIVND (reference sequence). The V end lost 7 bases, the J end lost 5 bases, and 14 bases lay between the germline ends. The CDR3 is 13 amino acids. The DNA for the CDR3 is TGTGCCAGTACGGGACACCCCCGGACTGAAGCTTTCTTT. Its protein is CASTGHPRTEAFF.

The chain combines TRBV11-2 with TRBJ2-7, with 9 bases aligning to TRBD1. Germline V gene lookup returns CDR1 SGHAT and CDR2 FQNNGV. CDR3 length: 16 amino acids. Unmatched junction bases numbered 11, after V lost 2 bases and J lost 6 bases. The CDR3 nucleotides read TGTGCCAGCAGCTTAAACCCCGGGACAGGGAACTCCGAGCAGTACTTC. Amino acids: CASSLNPGTGNSEQYF.

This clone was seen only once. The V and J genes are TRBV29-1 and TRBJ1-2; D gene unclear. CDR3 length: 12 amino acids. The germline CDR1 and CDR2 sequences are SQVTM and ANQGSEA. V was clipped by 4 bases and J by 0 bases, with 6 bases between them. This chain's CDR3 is CSVGVANYGYTF. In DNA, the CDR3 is TGCAGCGTTGGAGTAGCTAACTATGGCTACACCTTC.

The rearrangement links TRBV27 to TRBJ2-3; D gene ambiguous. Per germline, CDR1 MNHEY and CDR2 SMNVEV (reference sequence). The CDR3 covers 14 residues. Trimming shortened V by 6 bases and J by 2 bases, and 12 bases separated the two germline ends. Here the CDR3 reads CASRSAMVTDTQYF. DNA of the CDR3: TGTGCCAGCAGATCAGCGATGGTCACAGATACGCAGTATTTT.